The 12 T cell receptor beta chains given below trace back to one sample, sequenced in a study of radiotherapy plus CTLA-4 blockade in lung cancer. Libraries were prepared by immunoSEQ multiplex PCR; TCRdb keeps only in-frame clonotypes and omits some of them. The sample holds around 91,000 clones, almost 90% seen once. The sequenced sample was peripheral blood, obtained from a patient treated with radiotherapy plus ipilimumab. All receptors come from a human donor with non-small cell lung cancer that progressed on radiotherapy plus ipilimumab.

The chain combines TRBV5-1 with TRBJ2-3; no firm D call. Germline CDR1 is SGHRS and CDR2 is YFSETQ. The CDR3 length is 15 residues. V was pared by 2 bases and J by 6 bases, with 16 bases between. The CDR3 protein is CASSFSSPGSDTQYF. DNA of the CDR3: TGCGCCAGCAGCTTTTCGTCTCCGGGTTCCGATACGCAGTATTTT.

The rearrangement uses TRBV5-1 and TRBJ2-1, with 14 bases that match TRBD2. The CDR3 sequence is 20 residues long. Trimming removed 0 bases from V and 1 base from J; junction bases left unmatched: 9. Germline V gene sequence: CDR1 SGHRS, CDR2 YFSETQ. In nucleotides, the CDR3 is TGCGCCAGCAGCTTGGATGCGACTAGCGGGAGGGGGTGGTCCTACAATGAGCAGTTCTTC. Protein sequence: CASSLDATSGRGWSYNEQFF.

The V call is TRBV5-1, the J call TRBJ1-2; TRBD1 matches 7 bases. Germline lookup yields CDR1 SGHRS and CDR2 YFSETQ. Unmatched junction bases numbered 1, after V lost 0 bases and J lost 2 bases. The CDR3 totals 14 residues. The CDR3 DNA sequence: TGCGCCAGCAGCTTGGGACAGGGAAACTATGGCTACACCTTC. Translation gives CASSLGQGNYGYTF. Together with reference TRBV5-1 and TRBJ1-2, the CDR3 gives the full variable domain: KAGVTQTPRYLIKTRGQQVTLSCSPISGHRSVSWYQQTPGQGLQFLFEYFSETQRNKGNFPGRFSGRQFSNSRSEMNVSTLELGDSALYLCASSLGQGNYGYTFGSGTRLTVV.

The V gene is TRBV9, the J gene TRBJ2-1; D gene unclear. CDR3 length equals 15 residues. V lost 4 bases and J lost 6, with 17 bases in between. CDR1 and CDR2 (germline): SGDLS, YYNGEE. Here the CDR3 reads CASSPGLPRSNEQFF. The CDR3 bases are TGTGCCAGCAGCCCCGGCCTCCCGCGGAGCAATGAGCAGTTCTTC.

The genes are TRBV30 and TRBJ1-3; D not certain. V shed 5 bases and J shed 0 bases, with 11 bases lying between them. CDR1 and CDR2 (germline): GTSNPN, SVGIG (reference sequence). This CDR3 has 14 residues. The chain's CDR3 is CAWGLGLSGNTIYF. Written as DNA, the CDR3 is TGTGCCTGGGGATTGGGTCTCTCTGGAAACACCATATATTTT.

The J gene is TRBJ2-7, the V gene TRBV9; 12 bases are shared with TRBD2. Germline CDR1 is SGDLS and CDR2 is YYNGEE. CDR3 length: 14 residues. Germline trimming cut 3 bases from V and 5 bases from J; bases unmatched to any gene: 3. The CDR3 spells CASSASGRENEQYF. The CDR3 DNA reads TGTGCCAGCAGCGCTAGCGGGAGGGAAAACGAGCAGTACTTC.

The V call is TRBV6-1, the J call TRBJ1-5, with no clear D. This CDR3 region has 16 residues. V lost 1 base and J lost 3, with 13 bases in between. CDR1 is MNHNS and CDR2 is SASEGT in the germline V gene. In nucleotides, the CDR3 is TGTGCCAGCAGTGAAGTTGAGGACGCCTACAATCAGCCCCAGCATTTT. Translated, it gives CASSEVEDAYNQPQHF.

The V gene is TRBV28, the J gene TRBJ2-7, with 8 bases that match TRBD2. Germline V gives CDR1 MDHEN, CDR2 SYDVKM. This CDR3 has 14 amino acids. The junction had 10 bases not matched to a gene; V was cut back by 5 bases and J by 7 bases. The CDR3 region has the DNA TGTGCCAGCAGTCCTCGGGGGGGGAGGAGAGAGCAGTACTTC. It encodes CASSPRGGRREQYF. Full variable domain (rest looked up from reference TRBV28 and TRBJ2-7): DVKVTQSSRYLVKRTGEKVFLECVQDMDHENMFWYRQDPGLGLRLIYFSYDVKMKEKGDIPEGYSVSREKKERFSLILESASTNQTSMYLCASSPRGGRREQYFGPGTRLTVT.

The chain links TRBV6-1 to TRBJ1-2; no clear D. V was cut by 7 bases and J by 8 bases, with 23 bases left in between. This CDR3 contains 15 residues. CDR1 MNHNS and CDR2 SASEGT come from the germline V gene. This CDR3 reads CASTGSTGPARGYTF. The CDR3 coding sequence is TGTGCCAGCACGGGTTCCACGGGCCCCGCTAGAGGCTACACCTTC.

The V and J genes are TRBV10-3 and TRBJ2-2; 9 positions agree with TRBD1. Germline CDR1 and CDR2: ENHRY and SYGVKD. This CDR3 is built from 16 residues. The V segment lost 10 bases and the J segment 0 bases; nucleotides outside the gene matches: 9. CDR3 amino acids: CATTPTGGANTGELFF. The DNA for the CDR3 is TGTGCCACCACACCCACAGGGGGCGCGAACACCGGGGAGCTGTTTTTT.

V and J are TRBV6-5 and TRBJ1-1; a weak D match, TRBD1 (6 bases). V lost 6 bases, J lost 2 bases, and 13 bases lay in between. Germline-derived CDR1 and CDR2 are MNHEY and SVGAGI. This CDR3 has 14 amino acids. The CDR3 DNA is TGTGCCAGCAGACTTTGGACAGATAACACTGAAGCTTTCTTT. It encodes CASRLWTDNTEAFF.

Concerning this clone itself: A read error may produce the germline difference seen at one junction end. In DNA, the CDR3 is TGTGCTAGCAGCTTAGTAGGTAGAAATGAGCAGTTCTTC. Protein product: CASSLVGRNEQFF. V usage is TRBV7-7 and J usage is TRBJ2-1; D is ambiguous. Per the germline V gene, CDR1 is SSHAT and CDR2 is FNYEAQ (reference sequence). CDR3 length: 13 residues.